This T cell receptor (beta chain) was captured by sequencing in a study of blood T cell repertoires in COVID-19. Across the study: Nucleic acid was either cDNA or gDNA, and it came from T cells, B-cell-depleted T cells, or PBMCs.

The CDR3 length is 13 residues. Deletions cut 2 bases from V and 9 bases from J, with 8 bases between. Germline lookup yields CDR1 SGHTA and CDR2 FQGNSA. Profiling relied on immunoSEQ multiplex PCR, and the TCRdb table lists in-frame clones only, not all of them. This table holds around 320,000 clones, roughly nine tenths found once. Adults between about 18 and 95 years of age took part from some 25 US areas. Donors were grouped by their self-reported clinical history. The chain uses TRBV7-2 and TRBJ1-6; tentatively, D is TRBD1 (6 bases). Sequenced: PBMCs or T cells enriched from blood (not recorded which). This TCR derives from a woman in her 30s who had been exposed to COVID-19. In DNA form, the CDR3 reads TGTGCCAGCAGCTTACAGGGGACTTCACCCCTCCACTTT. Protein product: CASSLQGTSPLHF. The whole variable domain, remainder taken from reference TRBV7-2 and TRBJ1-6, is GAGVSQSPSNKVTEKGKDVELRCDPISGHTALYWYRQSLGQGLEFLIYFQGNSAPDKSGLPSDRFSAERTGGSVSTLTIQRTQQEDSAVYLCASSLQGTSPLHFGNGTRLTVT.